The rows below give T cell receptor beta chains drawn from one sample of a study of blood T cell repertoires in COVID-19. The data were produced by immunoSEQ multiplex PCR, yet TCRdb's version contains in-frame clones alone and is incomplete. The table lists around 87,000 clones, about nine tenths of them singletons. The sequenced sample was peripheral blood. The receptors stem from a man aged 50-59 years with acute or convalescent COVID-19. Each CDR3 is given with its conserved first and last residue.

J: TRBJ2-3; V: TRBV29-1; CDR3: CSVVPQGTQYF
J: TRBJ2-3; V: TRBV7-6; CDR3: CASSSSRTRGTDTQYF
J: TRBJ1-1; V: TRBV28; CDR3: CASNGLANTEAFF
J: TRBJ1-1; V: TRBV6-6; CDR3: CASRSGRVTEAFF
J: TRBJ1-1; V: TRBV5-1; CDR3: CASSWETGGYSEAFF
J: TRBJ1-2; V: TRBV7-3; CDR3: CASSVGRGFGYTF
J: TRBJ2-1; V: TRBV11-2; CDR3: CASSRGLAGGPSTDEQFF
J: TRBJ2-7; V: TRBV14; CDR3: CASSQVGQVNGEQYF
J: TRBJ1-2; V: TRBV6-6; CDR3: CASTGQGSSRNYGYTF
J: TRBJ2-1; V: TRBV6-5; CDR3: CASSLTRGGGTEQFF
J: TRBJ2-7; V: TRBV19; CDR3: CASSTGTSGEQYF
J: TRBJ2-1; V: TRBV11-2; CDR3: CASSLNRNEQFF
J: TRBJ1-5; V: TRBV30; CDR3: CAWGGQGGQPQHF
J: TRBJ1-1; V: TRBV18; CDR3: CASSPSDRETEAFF
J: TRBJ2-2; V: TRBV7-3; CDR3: CASSLTTMNTGELFF